This is a list of T cell receptor beta chains from one sample in a study of Tregs in tolerant kidney transplant recipients. Clones were read by immunoSEQ multiplex PCR, and TCRdb kept only the in-frame ones, dropping some. The sample lists around 77,000 clones, more than 95% occurring once. Here the sequenced sample was CD4+ T cells from blood, taken before the transplant. The receptors come from a human donor who received a combined kidney and bone marrow transplant. Each CDR3 is given with its conserved first and last residue. A D gene is named only where the DNA matches it firmly. Expanded clones are given a class, and other clones once, few, many or no size at all.

v_gene	abundance	j_gene	len	d_gene	CDR3aa	CDR3nt
TRBV5-6	-	TRBJ1-5	14	-	CASSRVDSNQPQHF	TGTGCCAGCAGCCGCGTAGATAGCAATCAGCCCCAGCATTTT
TRBV7-2	-	TRBJ2-4	14	-	CASSFIHRDNIQYF	TGTGCCAGCAGCTTTATCCACAGGGATAACATTCAGTACTTC
TRBV30	-	TRBJ2-7	11	-	CAWGPGLRAHF	TGTGCCTGGGGACCGGGACTCCGAGCTCACTTC
TRBV7-9	-	TRBJ2-1	14	TRBD2	CASNIAGPWDEQFF	TGTGCCAGCAACATAGCGGGGCCCTGGGATGAGCAGTTCTTC
TRBV28	once	TRBJ1-3	16	TRBD1	CASSSGDRPSGNTIYF	TGTGCCAGCAGTTCCGGGGACAGACCTTCTGGAAACACCATATATTTT
TRBV7-2	-	TRBJ2-5	16	TRBD2	CASSLSERGGGETQYF	TGTGCCAGCAGCTTATCTGAGCGGGGGGGCGGGGAGACCCAGTACTTC
TRBV5-1	-	TRBJ2-7	14	-	CASSSRTDSYEQYF	TGCGCCAGCAGCTCCCGGACAGACTCCTACGAGCAGTACTTC
TRBV4-3	-	TRBJ2-5	16	-	CASSQDKGGLGETQYF	TGCGCCAGCAGCCAAGATAAGGGGGGGTTAGGAGAGACCCAGTACTTC
TRBV7-9	-	TRBJ1-4	12	TRBD1	CASSLGQGQLFF	TGTGCCAGCAGTCTCGGACAGGGGCAACTGTTTTTT
TRBV30	-	TRBJ1-2	15	TRBD1	CAWRETTDRLYGYTF	TGTGCCTGGAGGGAGACAACGGACAGGTTGTATGGCTACACCTTC
TRBV4-1	-	TRBJ1-1	17	-	CASSQATKDFFGTEAFF	TGCGCCAGCAGCCAAGCGACAAAGGATTTTTTTGGCACTGAAGCTTTCTTT
TRBV5-1	-	TRBJ1-3	17	TRBD1	CASSHHGQGYSGNTIYF	TGCGCCAGCAGCCATCATGGACAGGGGTACTCTGGAAACACCATATATTTT
TRBV5-1	-	TRBJ2-1	16	TRBD2	CASRGGSGGVYNEQFF	TGCGCCAGCCGGGGTGGTAGCGGGGGGGTCTACAATGAGCAGTTCTTC
TRBV19	-	TRBJ1-5	16	-	CASSIQKGAGYQPQHF	TGTGCCAGTAGTATTCAGAAAGGGGCCGGGTATCAGCCCCAGCATTTT
TRBV7-9	-	TRBJ2-7	14	-	CASSLQVYAYEQYF	TGTGCCAGCAGCTTACAGGTATACGCCTACGAGCAGTACTTC
TRBV14	-	TRBJ2-7	14	-	CASSQAWTNYEQYF	TGTGCCAGCAGCCAAGCTTGGACAAACTACGAGCAGTACTTC
TRBV6-6	-	TRBJ2-3	16	TRBD1	CASRKGRDREFDTQYF	TGTGCCAGCAGAAAGGGCCGGGACAGGGAATTCGATACGCAGTATTTT
TRBV2	-	TRBJ1-5	15	-	CASSEGGGSNQPQHF	TGTGCCAGCAGTGAAGGGGGGGGTAGTAATCAGCCCCAGCATTTT
TRBV18	once	TRBJ1-5	14	-	CASSPGREGQPQHF	TGTGCCAGCTCACCGGGGAGGGAAGGTCAGCCCCAGCATTTT
TRBV29-1	once	TRBJ1-1	14	TRBD1	CSARIYTGGTEAFF	TGCAGCGCTCGGATATATACAGGGGGAACTGAAGCTTTCTTT
TRBV10-3	-	TRBJ2-1	15	-	CAISDWGWAYNEQFF	TGTGCCATCAGTGACTGGGGCTGGGCCTACAATGAGCAGTTCTTC
TRBV5-1	-	TRBJ2-1	15	-	CASSPGGSSSPEQFF	TGCGCCAGCAGCCCGGGTGGTAGCAGCTCTCCCGAGCAGTTCTTC
TRBV5-6	-	TRBJ2-7	14	TRBD1	CASSHRDRSYEQYF	TGTGCCAGCAGCCACCGGGACAGGTCCTACGAGCAGTACTTC
TRBV2	once	TRBJ2-2	17	-	CASSAFPGTRNTGELFF	TGTGCCAGCAGTGCGTTTCCCGGGACTCGGAACACCGGGGAGCTGTTTTTT
TRBV7-2	-	TRBJ1-5	13	-	CASSLMGGQPQHF	TGTGCCAGCAGCTTAATGGGAGGGCAGCCCCAGCATTTT
TRBV30	-	TRBJ1-3	14	TRBD1	CAWKPQGVLITIYF	TGTGCCTGGAAACCCCAGGGGGTATTAATCACCATATATTTT
TRBV6-5	-	TRBJ2-7	15	-	CASSYSGGQPYEQYF	TGTGCCAGCAGTTACTCGGGGGGGCAACCCTACGAGCAGTACTTC
TRBV5-1	-	TRBJ2-5	14	-	CASSRRSYQETQYF	TGCGCCAGCAGCCGGAGATCGTACCAAGAGACCCAGTACTTC
TRBV6-5	-	TRBJ2-1	12	-	CASSYASDEQFF	TGTGCCAGCAGTTACGCTAGCGATGAGCAGTTCTTC
TRBV5-4	-	TRBJ1-2	13	-	CASSLIDSPSYTF	TGTGCCAGCAGCTTGATCGACAGTCCGAGCTACACCTTC
TRBV30	-	TRBJ2-7	14	-	CAGRILAVKREQYF	TGTGCCGGTCGCATCTTAGCGGTTAAGAGGGAGCAGTACTTC
TRBV30	-	TRBJ2-5	16	-	CAWSVRRGGYQETQYF	TGTGCCTGGAGTGTACGAAGGGGGGGCTACCAAGAGACCCAGTACTTC
TRBV4-2	-	TRBJ2-3	17	TRBD2	CASSQGTSGGVADTQYF	TGTGCCAGCAGCCAAGGGACTAGCGGGGGTGTGGCAGATACGCAGTATTTT
TRBV10-3	-	TRBJ2-7	14	-	CAISERGPSYEQYF	TGTGCCATCAGTGAGAGGGGTCCCTCCTACGAGCAGTACTTC
TRBV5-4	-	TRBJ2-5	13	-	CASSSGYQETQYF	TGTGCCAGCAGCTCAGGTTACCAAGAGACCCAGTACTTC
TRBV20-1	-	TRBJ2-1	11	-	CSARAGNEQFF	TGCAGTGCTAGAGCAGGGAATGAGCAGTTCTTC
TRBV10-3	-	TRBJ2-3	15	TRBD2	CAIRRAGGSTDTQYF	TGTGCCATCAGGAGAGCGGGGGGGAGCACAGATACGCAGTATTTT
TRBV12-5	once	TRBJ2-1	17	TRBD1	CASGAGTGTGGLNEQFF	TGTGCTAGTGGTGCCGGAACCGGGACAGGGGGTCTTAATGAGCAGTTCTTC
TRBV7-9	few	TRBJ2-1	16	TRBD2	CASSLALAGAYNEQFF	TGTGCCAGCAGCTTAGCCCTAGCGGGAGCTTACAATGAGCAGTTCTTC
TRBV6-6	-	TRBJ1-3	12	-	CASRAAGNTIYF	TGTGCCAGCAGGGCAGCTGGAAACACCATATATTTT
TRBV25-1	-	TRBJ1-6	13	-	CASSARGNSPLHF	TGTGCCAGCAGTGCCAGGGGTAATTCACCCCTCCACTTT
TRBV18	-	TRBJ1-4	14	-	CASSPPGRQEKLFF	TGTGCCAGCTCACCACCGGGGAGGCAGGAAAAACTGTTTTTT
TRBV6-5	-	TRBJ2-7	15	TRBD1	CASRPIGTGNVEQYF	TGTGCCAGCAGACCTATCGGGACAGGGAACGTGGAGCAGTACTTC
TRBV19	-	TRBJ1-5	19	-	CATRGGGQGGGWEYQPQHF	TGTGCCACCCGAGGAGGAGGGCAAGGTGGGGGATGGGAATATCAGCCCCAGCATTTT
TRBV11-3	-	TRBJ2-1	14	TRBD2	CASSPRLAANEQFF	TGTGCCAGCAGCCCTAGACTAGCGGCGAATGAGCAGTTCTTC
TRBV6-1	-	TRBJ2-5	13	-	CASTKTYQETQYF	TGTGCCAGCACCAAGACATATCAAGAGACCCAGTACTTC
TRBV19	-	TRBJ1-2	12	TRBD1	CASYRGRHGYTF	TGTGCCAGTTACAGGGGGCGACATGGCTACACCTTC
TRBV19	-	TRBJ1-2	14	-	CASTRTANNYGYTF	TGTGCCAGTACTAGAACGGCAAATAACTATGGCTACACCTTC
TRBV30	once	TRBJ1-6	13	-	CAWSHRSNSPLHF	TGTGCCTGGTCCCACAGGTCTAATTCACCCCTCCACTTT
TRBV5-1	-	TRBJ1-4	15	-	CASSLAPGGSEKLFF	TGCGCCAGCAGCTTGGCCCCGGGAGGGAGTGAAAAACTGTTTTTT
TRBV6-6	once	TRBJ1-2	13	TRBD1	CASSYTGGSGYTF	TGTGCCAGCAGTTACACAGGGGGTAGTGGCTACACCTTC
TRBV7-9	once	TRBJ2-7	15	-	CASSSRKGEGDEQYF	TGTGCCAGCAGCTCCAGAAAGGGGGAGGGCGACGAGCAGTACTTC
TRBV2	-	TRBJ2-1	14	-	CASSPQGSNNEQFF	TGTGCCAGCAGTCCACAGGGATCAAACAATGAGCAGTTCTTC
TRBV30	-	TRBJ2-7	13	TRBD2	CAWRLAGVNEQYF	TGTGCCTGGAGGCTAGCGGGGGTCAACGAGCAGTACTTC